These 29 T cell receptor beta chains came from one sample sequenced in a study of T cell responses to AZD1222 COVID-19 vaccine. Assay: immunoSEQ multiplex PCR; the TCRdb copy retains only in-frame clones and omits some. The table shows under 150,000 clones, with around 83% occurring only once. The source material was peripheral blood, sampled on day 0 of MenACWY control vaccination. These receptor sequences come from an adult in good health.

The V gene is TRBV19, the J gene TRBJ2-7, with TRBD1 identical over 7 bases. V trimming: 6 bases; J trimming: 4 bases; junction bases outside the gene matches: 15. Germline values: CDR1 LNHDA, CDR2 SQIVND (reference sequence). CDR3 length equals 16 residues. For the CDR3, the DNA is TGTGCCAGTAGCCTCCCGGGGACAGCGAATAGATACGAGCAGTACGTC. It is translated as CASSLPGTANRYEQYV.

This clone was observed a single time. The V call is TRBV6-6, the J call TRBJ2-5; D is unclear. The CDR3 consists of 13 residues. Deletions cut 7 bases from V and 3 bases from J, with 12 bases between. Per germline, CDR1 MNHNY and CDR2 SVGAGI (reference sequence). The CDR3 nucleotides read TGTGCCAGCACCCAGAACAGAGAAGAGACCCAGTACTTC. It specifies CASTQNREETQYF.

The V call is TRBV12-3 or TRBV12-4, the J call TRBJ1-2, with unresolved D. This CDR3 has 12 residues. Trimming stripped 4 bases from V and 7 bases from J, with 10 bases between. CDR3 amino acids: CASSSGVSGYTF. The CDR3 DNA is TGTGCCAGCAGTTCAGGTGTTAGTGGCTACACCTTC.

The rearrangement uses TRBV2 and TRBJ2-7; weak D call: TRBD1 (6 bases). V shed 4 bases and J shed 5 bases, with 15 bases lying between them. Germline CDR1 SNHLY, CDR2 FYNNEI. This CDR3 is built from 14 residues. The CDR3, as DNA: TGTGCCAGCAGTGGGCAGGGGCTCAGGGACGAGCAGTACTTC. The encoded protein is CASSGQGLRDEQYF.

V and J are TRBV19 and TRBJ2-1, with D tentatively TRBD2 (7 bases). The length of the CDR3 is 12 residues. The V and J ends lost 4 bases and 14 bases respectively, with 15 bases between them. Looked up from germline, CDR1 is LNHDA and CDR2 is SQIVND (reference sequence). CDR3 in amino acids: CASSNRGAMEFF. In DNA form, the CDR3 reads TGTGCCAGTAGTAACCGGGGGGCGATGGAGTTCTTC. Complete variable domain (other parts from reference TRBV19 and TRBJ2-1): DGGITQSPKYLFRKEGQNVTLSCEQNLNHDAMYWYRQDPGQGLRLIYYSQIVNDFQKGDIAEGYSVSREKKESFPLTVTSAQKNPTAFYLCASSNRGAMEFFGPGTRLTVL.

This rearrangement joins TRBV30 to TRBJ1-5, with D possibly matching TRBD1 (5 bases). The CDR3 is 15 residues long. Trimming removed 0 bases at V and 6 bases at J, with 15 bases between. Germline CDR1 is GTSNPN and CDR2 is SVGIG (reference sequence). The CDR3 loop reads CAWSVPGATRQPQHF. CDR3 nucleotide sequence: TGTGCCTGGAGTGTACCTGGGGCGACCCGTCAGCCCCAGCATTTT. Full variable domain (missing parts from reference TRBV30 and TRBJ1-5): SQTIHQWPATLVQPVGSPLSLECTVEGTSNPNLYWYRQAAGRGLQLLFYSVGIGQISSEVPQNLSASRPQDRQFILSSKKLLLSDSGFYLCAWSVPGATRQPQHFGDGTRLSIL.

V usage is TRBV24-1 and J usage is TRBJ2-3; 10 bases map to TRBD1. This CDR3 has 16 residues. Germline loops: CDR1 KGHDR, CDR2 SFDVKD. V lost 4 bases and J lost 4; bases outside the gene matches: 7. The CDR3 protein is CATSEPRTGGADTQYF. CDR3 nucleotide sequence: TGTGCCACCAGTGAGCCCCGGACAGGGGGGGCAGATACGCAGTATTTT.

This clone was detected once. The gene calls are TRBV7-9 and TRBJ2-3; D is uncertain. Germline V gives CDR1 SEHNR, CDR2 FQNEAQ (reference sequence). The CDR3 totals 11 residues. CDR3 loop: CASEVVDTQYF. DNA of the CDR3: TGTGCAAGCGAGGTCGTTGATACGCAGTATTTT. Full variable domain (rest looked up from reference TRBV7-9 and TRBJ2-3): DTGVSQNPRHKITKRGQNVTFRCDPISEHNRLYWYRQTLGQGPEFLTYFQNEAQLEKSRLLSDRFSAERPKGSFSTLEIQRTEQGDSAMYLCASEVVDTQYFGPGTRLTVL.

The chain combines TRBV11-2 with TRBJ1-1, with TRBD1 matching 7 bases. The V and J ends lost 3 bases and 0 bases, in that order; junction bases with no gene match: 10. The CDR3 is 17 amino acids. CDR1 and CDR2 (germline): SGHAT, FQNNGV. CDR3: CASSFEGAGLMNTEAFF. In DNA form, the CDR3 reads TGTGCCAGCAGCTTTGAGGGGGCAGGTTTAATGAACACTGAAGCTTTCTTT.

The chain is built from TRBV27 and TRBJ1-6; TRBD1 aligns across 11 bases. CDR3 size: 17 residues. Germline values: CDR1 MNHEY, CDR2 SMNVEV (reference sequence). The V gene end was trimmed by 5 bases and the J gene end by 7 bases; junction bases not matched to a gene: 10. Written as DNA, the CDR3 is TGTGCCAGCAGTCTATACGGGACAGGGGGTTTAAATTCACCCCTCCACTTT. Amino acid sequence: CASSLYGTGGLNSPLHF.

The rearrangement uses TRBV5-4 and TRBJ1-1, with D possibly being TRBD1 (5 bases). The ends were cut back, 3 bases at V and 3 bases at J, with 12 bases in the middle. The CDR3 spans 14 residues. Germline CDR1 reads SGHNT; CDR2 reads YYREEE (reference sequence). The CDR3, as DNA: TGTGCCAGCAGCTCCCCCTGGGGGGACACTGAAGCTTTCTTT. This codes for CASSSPWGDTEAFF. The full variable domain, rest sourced from reference TRBV5-4 and TRBJ1-1, is ETGVTQSPTHLIKTRGQQVTLRCSSQSGHNTVSWYQQALGQGPQFIFQYYREEENGRGNFPPRFSGLQFPNYSSELNVNALELDDSALYLCASSSPWGDTEAFFGQGTRLTVV.

The chain carries TRBV30 and TRBJ1-2; possibly TRBD1 for D (6 bases). CDR3 size: 15 residues. V was shortened by 2 bases and J by 5 bases, with 18 bases between the two germline ends. Germline loops: CDR1 GTSNPN, CDR2 SVGIG (reference sequence). CDR3 DNA: TGTGCCTGGAGTCCACGAGGACAGATTCTTTATGGCTACACCTTC. Translation gives CAWSPRGQILYGYTF. The entire variable domain, with the rest obtained from reference TRBV30 and TRBJ1-2, is as follows: SQTIHQWPATLVQPVGSPLSLECTVEGTSNPNLYWYRQAAGRGLQLLFYSVGIGQISSEVPQNLSASRPQDRQFILSSKKLLLSDSGFYLCAWSPRGQILYGYTFGSGTRLTVV.

The genes are TRBV13 and TRBJ1-2; D perhaps matches TRBD1 (5 bases). The CDR3 contains 13 residues. Germline V gene data show CDR1 as PRHDT and CDR2 as FYEKMQ (reference sequence). V was shortened by 5 bases and J by 3 bases, with 10 bases between the two germline ends. CDR3 coding DNA: TGTGCCAGCAGCCGAGACAGAGACTATGGCTACACCTTC. Translation gives CASSRDRDYGYTF.

The chain has TRBV28 and TRBJ1-1; D unclear. CDR1 and CDR2 (germline): MDHEN, SYDVKM. The CDR3 has 13 residues. The V end was cut by 3 bases, the J end by 0 bases, with 5 bases between. The CDR3 sequence: CASSLVVNTEAFF. CDR3 nucleotides: TGTGCCAGCAGTTTGGTGGTGAACACTGAAGCTTTCTTT.

The genes are TRBV5-5 and TRBJ1-1, with D perhaps matching TRBD1 (5 bases). Trimming shortened V by 2 bases and J by 4 bases, and 12 bases separated the two germline ends. The CDR3 runs to 14 residues. Looked up from germline, CDR1 is SGHKS and CDR2 is YYEKEE (reference sequence). The DNA for the CDR3 is TGTGCCAGCAGCTTCACTGGGGGGGGCACTGAAGCTTTCTTT. It specifies CASSFTGGGTEAFF.

This chain links TRBV19 with TRBJ1-5; the D is unclear. This CDR3 has 13 amino acids. Between the trimmed V and J ends, which lost 5 bases and 1 base, there was a span of 6 bases. Germline V gene lookup returns CDR1 LNHDA and CDR2 SQIVND (reference sequence). The CDR3 DNA follows: TGTGCCAGTAGTCGCAGGAGCAATCAGCCCCAGCATTTT. Translated, it gives CASSRRSNQPQHF.

As to this clone: At one of its ends the junction is not consistent with the germline gene, which may arise from a read error. This sequence joins TRBV7-2 and TRBJ2-3; either TRBD1 or TRBD2 may supply D (5 bases each). The V gene's germline CDR1 is SGHTA and CDR2 FQGNSA. The length of the CDR3 is 16 residues. As DNA, the CDR3 is TGTGCCAGCAGCATAGCCGGGGACGCTAGCACAGATACGCAGTATTTT. Amino acid sequence: CASSIAGDASTDTQYF.

V usage is TRBV12-5 and J usage is TRBJ1-5, with D possibly matching TRBD1 (5 bases). Between the trimmed V and J ends, which lost 2 bases and 0 bases, there was a span of 17 bases. Per the germline V gene, CDR1 is LGHNT and CDR2 is FRNRAP. The CDR3 runs to 18 residues. The CDR3 sequence: CASGLTTTAPYSNQPQHF. CDR3 bases: TGTGCTAGTGGTTTGACCACGACAGCCCCTTATAGCAATCAGCCCCAGCATTTT.

The chain links TRBV5-1 to TRBJ1-4; no reliable D call. V was trimmed by 0 bases and J by 0 bases, leaving 6 bases between them. Germline CDR1 and CDR2: SGHRS and YFSETQ. The CDR3 runs to 15 residues. The CDR3 bases are TGCGCCAGCAGCTTGGGGGAAGCAACTAATGAAAAACTGTTTTTT. This translates into CASSLGEATNEKLFF.

The CDR3 sequence: CSAREETQYF. In DNA, the CDR3 is TGCAGTGCTAGAGAAGAGACCCAGTACTTC. This chain connects TRBV20-1 to TRBJ2-5; no reliable D call. Looked up from germline, CDR1 is DFQATT and CDR2 is SNEGSKA (reference sequence). The CDR3 totals 10 residues. The V end lost 0 bases, the J end lost 4 bases, and 0 bases lay between the germline ends.

The V and J genes are TRBV7-9 and TRBJ2-7; D is unclear. Between the trimmed V and J ends, which lost 1 base and 4 bases, there was a span of 5 bases. CDR3 length: 12 amino acids. Germline CDR1 is SEHNR and CDR2 is FQNEAQ (reference sequence). The CDR3 loop is CASSLGYYEQYF. The DNA of the CDR3 is TGTGCCAGCAGCTTAGGATATTACGAGCAGTACTTC.

A word on this clone: The sample holds other DNA sequences that translate to the same CDR3. The chain uses TRBV5-1 and TRBJ1-1, with D perhaps matching TRBD1 (5 bases). V gave up 5 bases and J gave up 0 bases, with 14 bases separating them. This CDR3 is built from 15 residues. Germline V gene lookup returns CDR1 SGHRS and CDR2 YFSETQ. CDR3 bases: TGCGCCAGCAGTGGTGACGGGGGAATGAACACTGAAGCTTTCTTT. Protein sequence: CASSGDGGMNTEAFF.

This sequence joins TRBV27 and TRBJ2-1; no definite D call. V lost 2 bases to trimming and J lost 12 bases, with 17 bases between them. The CDR3 spans 14 residues. Germline V CDR1 and CDR2: MNHEY, SMNVEV (reference sequence). The CDR3: CASSLTRTDPRQFF. The CDR3 DNA sequence: TGTGCCAGCAGTTTAACTCGGACGGACCCTAGGCAGTTCTTC.

The rearrangement joins TRBV28 to TRBJ1-6; 9 nucleotides line up with TRBD1. Trimming at V came to 3 bases and at J to 10 bases, leaving 7 bases not matched to a gene. Germline assignment: CDR1 MDHEN and CDR2 SYDVKM. The CDR3 is 15 amino acids. The CDR3 sequence: CASSLRTGGYSPLHF. The CDR3 bases are TGTGCCAGCAGTTTGCGCACAGGGGGCTACTCACCCCTCCACTTT.

This chain links TRBV6-1 with TRBJ1-1; D gene unclear. CDR3 length: 15 residues. Trimming took 2 bases from V and 8 from J, leaving 18 bases between them. The germline V gene encodes CDR1 MNHNS and CDR2 SASEGT. The CDR3 DNA reads TGTGCCAGCAGTGAATCCTCTCGGGTTTTGGGAGAAGCTTTCTTT. Its translation: CASSESSRVLGEAFF.

This chain connects TRBV5-1 to TRBJ2-7; possibly TRBD2 for D (5 bases). Trimming pared 4 bases from V and 3 bases from J, leaving 35 bases between. The length of the CDR3 is 21 residues. Per the germline V gene, CDR1 is SGHRS and CDR2 is YFSETQ. CDR3 in DNA: TGCGCCAGCAGCCGCCTGGGTTGGGGTTCAAGATCGCCGGGCGAGGGCTACGAGCAGTACGTC. Protein sequence: CASSRLGWGSRSPGEGYEQYV.

The CDR3 protein is CASSGQGNTNTEAFF. The CDR3, as DNA: TGTGCCAGCTCAGGACAGGGTAATACGAACACTGAAGCTTTCTTT. The gene calls are TRBV18 and TRBJ1-1; 8 bases are shared with TRBD1. Per germline, CDR1 KGHSH and CDR2 LQKENI. This CDR3 spans 15 amino acids. Trimming at V came to 5 bases and at J to 1 base, leaving 6 bases not matched to a gene.

The chain uses TRBV4-1 and TRBJ2-2, with 8 bases fitting TRBD2. Germline assignment: CDR1 MGHRA and CDR2 YSYEKL. The V gene end was trimmed by 1 base and the J gene end by 6 bases; junction bases not matched to a gene: 4. The CDR3 totals 15 residues. CDR3 DNA: TGCGCCAGCAGCCAAGCTCACGGGGGGGCCGGGGAGCTGTTTTTT. This translates into CASSQAHGGAGELFF.

The V call is TRBV11-2, the J call TRBJ2-7; D remains unclear. The germline CDR1 and CDR2 sequences are SGHAT and FQNNGV. The CDR3 contains 16 residues. V was trimmed by 5 bases and J by 0 bases, leaving 17 bases between them. CDR3 amino acids: CASSPGPANPSYEQYV. CDR3 bases: TGTGCCAGCAGCCCTGGGCCAGCGAATCCCTCCTACGAGCAGTACGTC.